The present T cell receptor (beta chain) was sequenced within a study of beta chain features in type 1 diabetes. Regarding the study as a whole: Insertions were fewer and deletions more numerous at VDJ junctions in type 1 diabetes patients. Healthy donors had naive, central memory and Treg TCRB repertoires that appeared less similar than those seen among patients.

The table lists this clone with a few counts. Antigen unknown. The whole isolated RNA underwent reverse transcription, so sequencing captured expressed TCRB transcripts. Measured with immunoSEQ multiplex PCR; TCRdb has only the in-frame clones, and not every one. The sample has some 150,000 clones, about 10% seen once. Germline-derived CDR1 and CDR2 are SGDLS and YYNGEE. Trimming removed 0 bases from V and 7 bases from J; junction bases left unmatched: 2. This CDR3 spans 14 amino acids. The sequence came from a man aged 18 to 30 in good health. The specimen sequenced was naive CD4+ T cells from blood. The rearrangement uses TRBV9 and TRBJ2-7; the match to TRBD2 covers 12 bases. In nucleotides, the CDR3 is TGTGCCAGCAGCGTAGGGACTAGCGGGGAGGAGCAGTACTTC. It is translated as CASSVGTSGEEQYF.